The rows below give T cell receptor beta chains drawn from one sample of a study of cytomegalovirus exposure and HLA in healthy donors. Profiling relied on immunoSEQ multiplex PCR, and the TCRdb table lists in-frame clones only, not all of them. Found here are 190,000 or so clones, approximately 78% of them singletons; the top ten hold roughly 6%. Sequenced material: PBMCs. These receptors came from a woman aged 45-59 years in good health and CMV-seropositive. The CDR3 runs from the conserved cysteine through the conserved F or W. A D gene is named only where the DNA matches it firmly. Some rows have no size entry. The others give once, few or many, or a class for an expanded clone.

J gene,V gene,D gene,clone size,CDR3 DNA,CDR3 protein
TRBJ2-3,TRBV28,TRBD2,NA,TGTGCCAGCAGCATACTAGCGGGAGGGGCAGATACGCAGTATTTT,CASSILAGGADTQYF
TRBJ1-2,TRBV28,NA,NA,TGTGCCAGCAGTGAAGCCTCTAAGCGGGGGGACTATGGCTACACCTTC,CASSEASKRGDYGYTF
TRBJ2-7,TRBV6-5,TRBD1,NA,TGTGCCAGCAGTCCCCGACAGGGGGCCGGCGAGCAGTACTTC,CASSPRQGAGEQYF
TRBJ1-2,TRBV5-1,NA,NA,TGCGCCAGCAGCACCACGGGGGGATCCGGCTATGGCTACACCTTC,CASSTTGGSGYGYTF
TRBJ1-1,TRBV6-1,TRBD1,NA,TGTGCCAGCAGTGAAGCCCGGACAGGAAACACTGAAGCTTTCTTT,CASSEARTGNTEAFF
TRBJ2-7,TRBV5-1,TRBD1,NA,TGCGCCAGCAGCCGGAGACAGGGGGCTCCCTACGAGCAGTACTTC,CASSRRQGAPYEQYF
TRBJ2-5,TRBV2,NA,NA,TGTGCCAGCAGTGAAGTAGGGGCTCCCCAAGAGACCCAGTACTTC,CASSEVGAPQETQYF
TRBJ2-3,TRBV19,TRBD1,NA,TGTGCCAGTAGCGACTCCGGACAGGGGGTCCCAGATACGCAGTATTTT,CASSDSGQGVPDTQYF
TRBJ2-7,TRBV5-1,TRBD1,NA,TGCGCCAGCAGCTGGGGGTATACTCGGGACAGGGTAAAAGGTTCGGGCTACGAGCAGTACTTC,CASSWGYTRDRVKGSGYEQYF
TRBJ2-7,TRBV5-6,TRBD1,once,TGTGCCAGCAGCGGGGACAGCCAGTTCTCCTACGAGCAGTACTTC,CASSGDSQFSYEQYF
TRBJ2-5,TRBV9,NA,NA,TGTGCCAGCAGCGTAGACGACAGCGCCTATCAAGAGACCCAGTACTTC,CASSVDDSAYQETQYF
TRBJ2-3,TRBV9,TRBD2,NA,TGTGCCAGCAGCGTATGGGGTAGCGGGGGAGATACGCAGTATTTT,CASSVWGSGGDTQYF
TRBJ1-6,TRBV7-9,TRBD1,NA,TGTTCCAGCAGCTCCACGGACAGGGGAGATAATTCACCCCTCCACTTT,CSSSSTDRGDNSPLHF
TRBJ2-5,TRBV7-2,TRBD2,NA,TGTGCCAGCAGCCGGACTAGCGGGTTAGAGACCCAGTACTTC,CASSRTSGLETQYF
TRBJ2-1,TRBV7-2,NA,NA,TGTGCCAGCAGCTCCACTTCGAGTGCAAATGAGCAGTTCTTC,CASSSTSSANEQFF
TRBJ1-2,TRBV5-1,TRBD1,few,TGCGCCAGCAGCTCGGACAGGGGGCTTGGCTACACCTTC,CASSSDRGLGYTF
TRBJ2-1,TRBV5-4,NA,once,TGTGCCAGCAGCGGGGGCCTTAGCTCCTACAATGAGCAGTTCTTC,CASSGGLSSYNEQFF
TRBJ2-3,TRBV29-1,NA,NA,TGCAGCGTTGAGGGCCGTAGCACAGATACGCAGTATTTT,CSVEGRSTDTQYF
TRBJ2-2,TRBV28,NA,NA,TGTGCCAGCAGTTCCCTGGGGGGGGGCCGGACCGGGGAGCTGTTTTTT,CASSSLGGGRTGELFF
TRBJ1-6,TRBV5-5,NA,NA,TGTGCCAGCAGCTTGGCCCGAGGAGGAGTTTCACCCCTCCACTTT,CASSLARGGVSPLHF